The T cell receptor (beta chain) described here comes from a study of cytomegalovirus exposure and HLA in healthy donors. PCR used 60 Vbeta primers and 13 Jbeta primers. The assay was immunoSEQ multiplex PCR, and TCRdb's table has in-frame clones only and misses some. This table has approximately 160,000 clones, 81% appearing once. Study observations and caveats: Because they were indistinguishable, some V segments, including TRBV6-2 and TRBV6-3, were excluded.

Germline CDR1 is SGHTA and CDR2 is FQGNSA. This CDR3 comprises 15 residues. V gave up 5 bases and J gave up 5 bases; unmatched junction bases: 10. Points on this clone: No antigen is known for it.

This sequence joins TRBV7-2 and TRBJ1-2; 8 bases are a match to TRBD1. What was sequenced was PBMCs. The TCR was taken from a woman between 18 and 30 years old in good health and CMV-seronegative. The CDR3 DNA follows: TGTGCCAGCAGCGGAGGGACAGGCCCATTTTATGGCTACACCTTC. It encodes CASSGGTGPFYGYTF. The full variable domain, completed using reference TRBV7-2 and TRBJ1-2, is GAGVSQSPSNKVTEKGKDVELRCDPISGHTALYWYRQSLGQGLEFLIYFQGNSAPDKSGLPSDRFSAERTGGSVSTLTIQRTQQEDSAVYLCASSGGTGPFYGYTFGSGTRLTVV.